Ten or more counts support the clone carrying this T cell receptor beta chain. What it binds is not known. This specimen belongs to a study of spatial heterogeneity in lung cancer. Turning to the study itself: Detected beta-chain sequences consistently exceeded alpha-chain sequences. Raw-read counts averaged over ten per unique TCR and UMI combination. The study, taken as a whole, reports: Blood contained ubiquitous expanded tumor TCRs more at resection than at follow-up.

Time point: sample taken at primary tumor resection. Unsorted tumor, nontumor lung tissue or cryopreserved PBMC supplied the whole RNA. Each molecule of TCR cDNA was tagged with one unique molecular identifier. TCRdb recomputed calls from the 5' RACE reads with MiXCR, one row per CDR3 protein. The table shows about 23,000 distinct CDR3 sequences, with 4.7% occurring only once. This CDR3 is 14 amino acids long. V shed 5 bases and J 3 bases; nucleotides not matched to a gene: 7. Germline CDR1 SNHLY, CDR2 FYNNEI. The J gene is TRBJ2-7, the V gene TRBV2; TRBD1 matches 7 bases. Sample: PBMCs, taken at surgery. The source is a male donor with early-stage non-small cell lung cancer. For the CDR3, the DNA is TGTGCCAGCAGTCTGGGACAGCAGCTCTACGAGCAGTACTTC. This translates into CASSLGQQLYEQYF.